The rows below give T cell receptor beta chains drawn from one sample of a study of post-analysis software for immune sequencing data. TCRdb re-analysed the PCR reads in MiXCR, keeping a single row per CDR3 protein. The profile shows 700,000 to 900,000 distinct CDR3 sequences, more than 45% of them singletons. Sequenced: blood. Source of these receptors: a girl aged 5-17 years with multiple sclerosis. CDR3s leave out the opening cysteine and the closing phenylalanine or tryptophan.

V	J	length	CDR3
TRBV21-1	TRBJ2-5	12	TSPDRRPQETQY
TRBV20-1	TRBJ1-1	10	SARPGGTEAF
TRBV29-1	TRBJ2-3	9	SGQGSDTQY
TRBV7-7	TRBJ2-3	13	ASSSTSAGGDTQY
TRBV29-1	NA	11	SVEDSGGYEQY
TRBV10-2	TRBJ2-1	11	ATRAGRGAEQF
TRBV20-1	TRBJ2-1	12	SASRTSGSNEQF
TRBV28	TRBJ1-2	12	ASSFRGTGGGYT
TRBV20-1	TRBJ1-5	12	SARRGEWDQPQH
TRBV7-6	TRBJ2-1	12	ASSPDYYYNEQF
TRBV3-1	TRBJ2-3	15	ASSQDRSFLLPDTQY
TRBV7-2	TRBJ2-3	14	ASSLGAGVIPDTQY
TRBV20-1	NA	12	SVPVQGSGETQY
TRBV4-1	TRBJ2-7	12	ASSAGTPTYEQY
TRBV3-1	TRBJ2-1	17	ASSDTTGTSGRLSYEQF
TRBV15	TRBJ2-7	10	ATSSLTREQY
TRBV20-1	TRBJ2-5	11	SASLSVQETQY
TRBV5-1	TRBJ2-1	13	VSSLSEGAYNEQF
TRBV18	TRBJ2-4	17	ASSPIGTGGISAKNIQY
TRBV27	TRBJ2-7	13	ASSPSGRGSYEQY
TRBV7-2	TRBJ1-2	12	ASSPNLGTEGYT
TRBV6-6	TRBJ1-2	11	ASSDDVGVGYT
TRBV15	TRBJ1-1	12	ATSRGRGGTEAF
TRBV2	TRBJ2-1	14	ASIVLASGRDNEQF
TRBV27	TRBJ2-4	14	ASSLTGTGVGNIQY
TRBV6-1	TRBJ2-2	11	ASRGPNTGELF